The 30 T cell receptor beta chains below come from one sample, sequenced in a study of T cells in localized non-small cell lung cancer (dated by TCRdb to about 2020). Library prep was done by the immunoSEQ multiplex PCR assay. What TCRdb holds here is the immuneACCESS table cut down to in-frame rearrangements. Part of the clones is not present; checked against another copy, under half of the missing clones reflect an unresolved V gene, and the others are unexplained. The sample table shows tens of thousands of clones, and less than 90% are seen once. The ten largest clonotypes hold more than 0.95% of the sample. The sequencing here drew on peripheral blood, taken before any cancer treatment. These receptors were taken from a woman aged 35-75 years with stage I lung adenocarcinoma.

The genes are TRBV14 and TRBJ1-4, with TRBD1 matching 11 bases. V trimming: 1 base; J trimming: 6 bases; junction bases outside the gene matches: 4. There are 16 residues in the CDR3. The germline V gene has CDR1 SGHDN and CDR2 FVKESK. CDR3 residues: CASSQVKGQGDEKLFF. CDR3 coding DNA: TGTGCCAGCAGCCAAGTAAAGGGACAGGGGGATGAAAAACTGTTTTTT.

Only a few counts were recorded for this clone. The genes are TRBV9 and TRBJ2-7, with TRBD1 identical over 8 bases. After removal of 2 bases from V and 2 bases from J, the junction contained 3 bases not matched to a gene. The CDR3 contains 14 residues. Germline V gene data show CDR1 as SGDLS and CDR2 as YYNGEE. The CDR3 region has the DNA TGTGCCAGCAGCGTGGGACAGGTTGCCTACGAGCAGTACTTC. Translating gives CASSVGQVAYEQYF. Using reference TRBV9 and TRBJ2-7 for the parts outside the CDR3, the full variable domain is DSGVTQTPKHLITATGQRVTLRCSPRSGDLSVYWYQQSLDQGLQFLIQYYNGEERAKGNILERFSAQQFPDLHSELNLSSLELGDSALYFCASSVGQVAYEQYFGPGTRLTVT.

The chain carries TRBV2 and TRBJ2-7, with 8 bases identical to TRBD2. CDR3 size: 14 residues. V lost 10 bases, J lost 6 bases, and 14 bases stayed unmatched. Looked up from germline, CDR1 is SNHLY and CDR2 is FYNNEI. The CDR3 region is CAIPGGGIRGEQYF. The CDR3 bases are TGTGCCATCCCGGGGGGGGGCATCCGTGGCGAGCAGTACTTC. Full variable domain (remainder filled in from reference TRBV2 and TRBJ2-7): EPEVTQTPSHQVTQMGQEVILRCVPISNHLYFYWYRQILGQKVEFLVSFYNNEISEKSEIFDDQFSVERPDGSNFTLKIRSTKLEDSAMYFCAIPGGGIRGEQYFGPGTRLTVT.

This clone was picked up one time. The chain combines TRBV11-2 with TRBJ2-7, with TRBD2 identical over 11 bases. Losses at the gene ends were 4 bases for V and 3 bases for J; bases not matched to a gene: 5. The CDR3 runs 15 residues. The germline gives CDR1 SGHAT, CDR2 FQNNGV. CDR3 nucleotide sequence: TGTGCCAGCAGCTGGGGGACTAGCGGTGACTACGAGCAGTACTTC. Translation gives CASSWGTSGDYEQYF.

As regards this clone: Other DNA sequences in the same sample also yield this CDR3. V is TRBV30 and J is TRBJ1-5; D is unclear. The CDR3 has 13 amino acids. Germline CDR1 and CDR2: GTSNPN and SVGIG (reference sequence). V was cut by 0 bases and J by 8 bases, with 11 bases left in between. CDR3 coding DNA: TGTGCCTGGAGTGTGCAGAGCGGAAAGCCCCAGCATTTT. Its protein product is CAWSVQSGKPQHF. The full variable domain, its missing parts supplied by reference TRBV30 and TRBJ1-5, is SQTIHQWPATLVQPVGSPLSLECTVEGTSNPNLYWYRQAAGRGLQLLFYSVGIGQISSEVPQNLSASRPQDRQFILSSKKLLLSDSGFYLCAWSVQSGKPQHFGDGTRLSIL.

The chain carries TRBV9 and TRBJ1-2; D is undetermined. Germline CDR1 is SGDLS and CDR2 is YYNGEE. With 0 bases removed from V and 4 bases from J, the gap between germline ends came to 13 bases. CDR3 length: 15 residues. The CDR3 region is CASSVDWDSLYGYTF. The CDR3 DNA follows: TGTGCCAGCAGCGTAGACTGGGATTCTCTCTATGGCTACACCTTC.

V and J are TRBV6-1 and TRBJ2-7; the D is unclear. The CDR3 loop spans 12 amino acids. The germline V and J ends were trimmed by 5 bases and 2 bases, with 7 bases remaining between them. CDR1 MNHNS and CDR2 SASEGT come from the germline V gene. CDR3 protein: CASSPGAYEQYF. The CDR3 bases are TGTGCCAGCAGTCCAGGTGCCTACGAGCAGTACTTC.

The J gene is TRBJ1-2, the V gene TRBV10-3; D gene ambiguous. V shed 2 bases and J shed 8 bases, with 15 bases lying between them. The CDR3 is made up of 14 amino acids. CDR1 and CDR2 (germline): ENHRY, SYGVKD. The CDR3: CAISELPGVNGYTF. The DNA for the CDR3 is TGTGCCATCAGTGAGCTTCCCGGGGTCAACGGCTACACCTTC.

This sequence joins TRBV6-5 and TRBJ2-3; 9 positions match TRBD2. V lost 7 bases to trimming and J lost 0 bases; unmatched junction nucleotides: 5. Germline V lookup: CDR1 MNHEY, CDR2 SVGAGI. This CDR3 has 15 amino acids. The CDR3 sequence is CASTDSGGSTDTQYF. The CDR3 nucleotides read TGTGCCAGCACGGATAGCGGGGGTAGCACAGATACGCAGTATTTT.

The chain carries TRBV7-8 and TRBJ2-7; D remains ambiguous. Germline CDR1 is SGHVS and CDR2 is FQNEAQ. This CDR3 spans 13 amino acids. The V end lost 2 bases, the J end lost 3 bases, and 8 bases lay between the germline ends. DNA of the CDR3: TGTGCCAGCAGCTTATATCGTGTCTACGAGCAGTACTTC. It is translated as CASSLYRVYEQYF.

The chain recombines TRBV4-1 with TRBJ1-1, with D perhaps matching TRBD1 (5 bases). The CDR3 extends over 16 amino acids. The germline V gene encodes CDR1 MGHRA and CDR2 YSYEKL. Trimming removed 0 bases at V and 0 bases at J, with 11 bases between. CDR3: CASSQELGTLNTEAFF. Here the CDR3 DNA reads TGCGCCAGCAGCCAAGAGTTGGGGACCCTGAACACTGAAGCTTTCTTT.

The chain is built from TRBV19 and TRBJ1-5; no firm D call. Germline CDR1 reads LNHDA; CDR2 reads SQIVND (reference sequence). V lost 6 bases, J lost 4 bases, and 19 bases lay in between. The CDR3 has 16 amino acids. The CDR3 protein is CASRPGLTWGNQPQHF. The CDR3 DNA reads as TGTGCCAGTAGACCTGGACTCACCTGGGGAAATCAGCCCCAGCATTTT.

The chain has TRBV5-4 and TRBJ2-3; 12 bases are shared with TRBD2. CDR1 is SGHNT and CDR2 is YYREEE in the germline V gene (reference sequence). V lost 0 bases, J lost 2 bases, and 13 bases stayed unmatched. This CDR3 region has 20 residues. CDR3 DNA sequence: TGTGCCAGCAGCTTGGCTGACGGACTAGCGGGGCGGTGGGACACAGATACGCAGTATTTT. Residues: CASSLADGLAGRWDTDTQYF.

The rearrangement links TRBV5-4 to TRBJ2-7; D perhaps matches TRBD2 (5 bases). V was cut by 2 bases and J by 4 bases, with 7 bases left in between. CDR3 length: 12 amino acids. Germline CDR1 is SGHNT and CDR2 is YYREEE (reference sequence). CDR3 sequence (DNA): TGTGCCAGCAGCTTCTCGGGATACGAGCAGTACTTC. Protein product: CASSFSGYEQYF.

Only a few counts were recorded for this clone. The chain combines TRBV5-4 with TRBJ2-7; perhaps TRBD1 as D (6 bases). Trimming took 1 base from V and 0 from J, leaving 11 bases between them. The germline V gene has CDR1 SGHNT and CDR2 YYREEE (reference sequence). This CDR3 comprises 15 residues. CDR3 in DNA: TGTGCCAGCAGCTTGTTCAGGGGAACCTCCTACGAGCAGTACTTC. Residues: CASSLFRGTSYEQYF.

The chain combines TRBV27 with TRBJ2-5, with a tentative D call TRBD2 (7 bases). This CDR3 comprises 15 residues. CDR1 and CDR2 from the germline V gene are MNHEY and SMNVEV (reference sequence). V shed 3 bases and J shed 4 bases, with 15 bases lying between them. Here the CDR3 DNA reads TGTGCCAGCAGTTTCGGAGGGGGGGCCGGAGAGACCCAGTACTTC. This translates into CASSFGGGAGETQYF.

This clone is classed as medium-sized. The genes are TRBV7-9 and TRBJ1-3, with D unclear. The CDR3 is 14 residues long. V dropped 3 bases and J dropped 4 bases, with 10 bases sitting between them. CDR1 is SEHNR, CDR2 FQNEAQ, per germline (reference sequence). The CDR3 DNA sequence: TGTGCCAGCAGCTTGGTAGGGATCGGAAACACCATATATTTT. It codes for CASSLVGIGNTIYF.

The CDR3 nucleotides are TGCGCCAGCACCCACTCGGAGACCCAGTACTTC. Translated: CASTHSETQYF. This chain joins TRBV5-1 and TRBJ2-5; no definite D call. Deletions cut 6 bases from V and 5 bases from J, with 8 bases between. The CDR3 contains 11 residues. The germline V gene encodes CDR1 SGHRS and CDR2 YFSETQ.

This chain uses TRBV7-2 with TRBJ2-3; 9 bases line up with TRBD1. The CDR3 length is 13 residues. The trim removed 5 bases at V and 6 bases at J, leaving 3 bases unmatched. Germline CDR1 reads SGHTA; CDR2 reads FQGNSA. CDR3 residues: CASSPQGADTQYF. In nucleotides, the CDR3 is TGTGCCAGCAGCCCACAGGGGGCGGATACGCAGTATTTT. Full variable domain (outside the CDR3, taken from reference TRBV7-2 and TRBJ2-3): GAGVSQSPSNKVTEKGKDVELRCDPISGHTALYWYRQSLGQGLEFLIYFQGNSAPDKSGLPSDRFSAERTGGSVSTLTIQRTQQEDSAVYLCASSPQGADTQYFGPGTRLTVL.

The V gene is TRBV6-5, the J gene TRBJ1-3; no definite D call. In germline, CDR1 is MNHEY, CDR2 SVGAGI. The CDR3 length is 11 residues. The V end lost 7 bases, the J end lost 6 bases, and 7 bases lay between the germline ends. DNA of the CDR3: TGTGCCAGCAAGAGGGCAAACACCATATATTTT. Translating gives CASKRANTIYF.

In DNA form, the CDR3 reads TGTGCCAGCAGTGGCGGACTGCAAGGGCCCCAGCATTTT. It is translated as CASSGGLQGPQHF. The V and J genes are TRBV6-5 and TRBJ1-5; D is ambiguous. Trimming took off 5 bases at V and 9 bases at J, with 14 bases between the two ends. This CDR3 is 13 amino acids long. The germline V gene has CDR1 MNHEY and CDR2 SVGAGI.

V gene TRBV4-1 combines with J gene TRBJ2-7; D unresolved. Germline V CDR1 and CDR2: MGHRA, YSYEKL. V shed 0 bases and J shed 0 bases, with 6 bases lying between them. The CDR3 loop spans 14 amino acids. The CDR3 nucleotides are TGCGCCAGCAGCCAAGATCTCAACTCCTACGAGCAGTACTTC. Its protein is CASSQDLNSYEQYF.

The chain couples TRBV11-2 to TRBJ2-5; D unclear. The CDR3 sequence is 11 residues long. Looked up from germline, CDR1 is SGHAT and CDR2 is FQNNGV. V was cut by 5 bases and J by 5 bases, with 6 bases left in between. CDR3 in DNA: TGTGCCAGCAGCCCCGGGGAGACCCAGTACTTC. Translation: CASSPGETQYF. The full variable domain, with the rest looked up from reference TRBV11-2 and TRBJ2-5, is EAGVAQSPRYKIIEKRQSVAFWCNPISGHATLYWYQQILGQGPKLLIQFQNNGVVDDSQLPKDRFSAERLKGVDSTLKIQPAKLEDSAVYLCASSPGETQYFGPGTRLLVL.

This clone was found once. The chain carries TRBV9 and TRBJ1-2; weak D call: TRBD1 (5 bases). In germline, CDR1 is SGDLS, CDR2 YYNGEE. This CDR3 is built from 14 residues. The V and J ends lost 3 bases and 8 bases respectively, with 17 bases between them. The CDR3: CASSDPGRGGGYTF. In nucleotides, the CDR3 is TGTGCCAGCAGCGACCCTGGCCGGGGGGGAGGCTACACCTTC.

The chain employs TRBV5-1 and TRBJ1-2, with 8 bases fitting TRBD1. Germline V gene sequence: CDR1 SGHRS, CDR2 YFSETQ. There are 16 residues in the CDR3. V lost 0 bases to trimming and J lost 4 bases; unmatched junction nucleotides: 8. CDR3 nucleotides: TGCGCCAGCAGCTTGGATGGACAGGGCACTGGCTATGGCTACACCTTC. This sequence encodes CASSLDGQGTGYGYTF.

V is TRBV18 and J is TRBJ2-5, with D unclear. V shed 6 bases and J shed 0 bases, with 5 bases lying between them. The CDR3 spans 12 residues. Germline lookup yields CDR1 KGHSH and CDR2 LQKENI. The CDR3 is CASSLDQETQYF. The CDR3 region has the DNA TGTGCCAGCTCCCTCGACCAAGAGACCCAGTACTTC.

This rearrangement joins TRBV2 to TRBJ2-1; TRBD1 agrees at 8 bases. J gave up 9 bases and V 7 bases, and 8 bases lay outside the gene matches. Germline lookup yields CDR1 SNHLY and CDR2 FYNNEI. The CDR3 has 13 residues. The DNA of the CDR3 is TGTGCCAGCACGTCAGCAGGGGGCACTGAGCAGTTCTTC. Its protein product is CASTSAGGTEQFF.

This chain joins TRBV4-3 and TRBJ1-6; D remains unclear. Germline-derived CDR1 and CDR2 are LGHNA and YSLEER. V was shortened by 1 base and J by 7 bases, with 11 bases between the two germline ends. This CDR3 spans 15 amino acids. The CDR3 spells CASSQGLRSNSPLHF. For the CDR3, the DNA is TGCGCCAGCAGCCAAGGTCTCCGGTCCAATTCACCCCTCCACTTT.

The sample holds a few counts of this clone. The chain has TRBV6-1 and TRBJ1-2; the match to TRBD1 covers 10 bases. CDR1 is MNHNS, CDR2 SASEGT, per germline. V gave up 6 bases and J gave up 6 bases; unmatched junction bases: 4. This CDR3 region has 13 residues. The CDR3 is CASRAGTGDGYTF. The CDR3 nucleotides are TGTGCCAGCAGAGCAGGGACAGGGGATGGCTACACCTTC.

The rearrangement uses TRBV19 and TRBJ2-7; 7 positions match TRBD2. In germline, CDR1 is LNHDA, CDR2 SQIVND (reference sequence). V shed 1 base, J shed 0 bases, and the junction held 3 bases outside the gene matches. The CDR3 covers 15 residues. Here the CDR3 reads CASSIGRGSSYEQYF. Here the CDR3 DNA reads TGTGCCAGTAGTATAGGGCGGGGGAGCTCCTACGAGCAGTACTTC.